This T cell receptor (beta chain) comes out of a study of T cell changes during pregnancy in multiple sclerosis (dated by TCRdb to the late 2010s). For the wider study: The study examined how the T cell repertoire changed over the course of pregnancy in women with multiple sclerosis.

About this clone itself: No cognate antigen has been identified for it. Base qualities are not provided; no much larger clone lies one nucleotide away.

Library preparation used the immunoSEQ multiplex PCR assay. TCRdb took over this immuneACCESS table, retaining in-frame rearrangements with V and J assigned. Such tables are incomplete; in checked studies, under half of the missing clones stem from an unresolved V gene, and the remainder is unexplained. The sample has under 65,000 clones on record, about 90% of them singletons. The leading ten clones occupy 0.95% to 1.5% of the sample. The source is a female donor in good health, enrolled as a control in a pregnancy study. The sample was peripheral blood, taken after pregnancy.

The CDR3 amino acid sequence is: CASSLGNRGPDTEAFF. The DNA sequence is TGCGCCAGCAGCCTAGGAAACAGGGGCCCCGACACTGAAGCTTTCTTT. Recombination linked TRBV5-1 to TRBJ1-1, with 7 central nucleotides matching TRBD1. The V end gives up 4 bases and the J end 3 bases, leaving 12 bases in the junction not matched to a gene. Reading the germline V gene gives CDR1 SGHRS and CDR2 YFSETQ. The CDR3 goes from the cysteine to the phenylalanine over 16 residues. Left in the record is the CDR3 DNA by itself, 48 bases read in frame from the first base.